This TCR beta chain was sequenced for a study of blood T cell repertoires in COVID-19. Sequencing was performed with immunoSEQ multiplex PCR; in TCRdb, only in-frame clones are kept and a portion is missing. The sample yields roughly 160,000 clones, about four fifths seen once. J gave up 4 bases and V 4 bases, and 10 bases lay outside the gene matches. From germline, CDR1 is MNHGY and CDR2 SVAAGI. The CDR3 runs 15 residues. In this sample, this clone turned up a few times. The sequenced material came from peripheral blood. This chain connects TRBV6-9 to TRBJ2-7; TRBD2 agrees at 7 bases. The sequence derives from a woman of 80 years or more with active or convalescent COVID-19. CDR3 sequence: CASSSCGSALYEQYF. CDR3 in DNA: TGTGCCAGCAGTTCATGCGGGAGCGCCTTATACGAGCAGTACTTC.